The rows below give T cell receptor beta chains drawn from one sample of a study of shared clonotypes between healthy human individuals. The assay was immunoSEQ multiplex PCR, and TCRdb's table has in-frame clones only and misses some. The sample consists of more than 2 million clones, just over 90% of them appearing once. The source material was naive CD8+ T cells from PBMCs. The origin of the receptors is a young man in good health. Some clones in this sample may be carry-over from other donors' samples. The CDR3 runs from the conserved cysteine through the conserved F or W. Each record gives: D gene, clone size, J gene, V gene, CDR3 protein, CDR3 DNA. A D gene is named only where the DNA matches it firmly. Size values are once, few and many counts, or a class for expanded clones, and some rows have none.

>NA|NA|TRBJ1-5|TRBV9
CASSVGQENQPQHF
TGTGCCAGCAGCGTAGGGCAGGAGAATCAGCCCCAGCATTTT
>NA|NA|TRBJ1-1|TRBV4-2
CASSPRVGVTEAFF
TGTGCCAGCAGCCCCAGGGTCGGCGTCACTGAAGCTTTCTTT
>NA|NA|TRBJ2-1|TRBV19
CASIDRNYNEQFF
TGTGCCAGTATCGATCGGAATTACAATGAGCAGTTCTTC
>NA|NA|TRBJ1-2|TRBV7-8
CASSLGAGLTNYGYTF
TGTGCCAGCAGCTTAGGGGCGGGACTGACTAACTATGGCTACACCTTC
>NA|NA|TRBJ1-3|TRBV27
CASSFLSGNTIYF
TGTGCCAGCAGTTTTCTCTCCGGAAACACCATATATTTT
>NA|NA|TRBJ2-7|TRBV7-6
CASSLQLVGPYEQYF
TGTGCCAGCAGCTTACAATTGGTAGGTCCCTACGAGCAGTACTTC
>TRBD1|NA|TRBJ1-2|TRBV9
CASDRGTALANYGYTF
TGTGCCAGCGACAGAGGGACAGCTCTTGCTAACTATGGCTACACCTTC
>TRBD2|NA|TRBJ2-1|TRBV4-1
CASSLLANSYNEQFF
TGCGCCAGCAGCCTACTAGCGAATTCCTACAATGAGCAGTTCTTC
>TRBD2|NA|TRBJ2-7|TRBV27
CASSIRLAGGPYEQYF
TGTGCCAGCAGTATAAGACTAGCGGGAGGGCCCTACGAGCAGTACTTC
>TRBD2|NA|TRBJ2-7|TRBV19
CATVGLAGEQYF
TGTGCCACCGTCGGGCTAGCGGGCGAGCAGTACTTC
>NA|NA|TRBJ1-1|TRBV19
CASSTGHTEAFF
TGTGCCAGTAGTACTGGCCACACTGAAGCTTTCTTT
>NA|NA|TRBJ1-5|TRBV4-3
CASSQDRGDQPQHF
TGCGCCAGCAGCCAAGATCGTGGGGATCAGCCCCAGCATTTT
>TRBD1|NA|TRBJ2-3|TRBV7-9
CASSEPQGQYGTDTQYF
TGTGCCAGCAGCGAGCCACAGGGGCAGTATGGCACAGATACGCAGTATTTT
>NA|NA|TRBJ2-1|TRBV18
CASSPGRSSYNEQFF
TGTGCCAGCTCACCAGGACGAAGCTCCTACAATGAGCAGTTCTTC
>TRBD1|NA|TRBJ1-1|TRBV6-1
CASSEASPGTGPNTEAFF
TGTGCCAGCAGTGAAGCGTCCCCCGGGACAGGCCCGAACACTGAAGCTTTCTTT
>TRBD1|once|TRBJ2-2|TRBV27
CASSFLQGSGELFF
TGTGCCAGCAGTTTCCTACAGGGGTCCGGGGAGCTGTTTTTT